Sequencing of this T cell receptor beta chain was carried out in a study of cytomegalovirus exposure and HLA in healthy donors. Study-level results: Reported results showed that the classifier diagnosed cytomegalovirus status with high specificity and sensitivity. Association with HLA alleles at 0.05 false discovery rate was found for 15,000 to 20,000 TCR beta sequences in a later analysis. The authors later linked a missense DCLRE1C variant to TCR beta V- and J-gene trimming.

The PCR had 60 Vbeta and 13 Jbeta primers. Original processing methods: In a later analysis, 8.5 million to 14 million of about 80 million unique beta chains occurred in at least two donors. Profiling relied on immunoSEQ multiplex PCR, and the TCRdb table lists in-frame clones only, not all of them. V, J and clone size reflect that table, while D and trimming were determined from the DNA. The table shows 150,000 to 160,000 clones, with about 85% occurring only once. CDR1 and CDR2 from the germline V gene are LNHDA and SQIVND (reference sequence). V lost 5 bases, J lost 8 bases, and 17 bases stayed unmatched. The CDR3 runs to 16 residues. On this clone: Antigen: not known.

The TCR comes from a woman under 30 in good health and CMV-seronegative. The chain combines TRBV19 with TRBJ1-2, with TRBD1 matching over 7 bases. The sequenced sample consisted of PBMCs. DNA for the CDR3: TGTGCCAGTAGTGTCCGACAGGGACGGGCCCTAGAGGGCTACACCTTC. It is translated as CASSVRQGRALEGYTF.